There are many counts of the clone carrying this TCR beta chain. Its antigen remains unknown. Sequencing ends 3 residues short of the CDR3 end; the germline J gene provides the rest. Germline assignment: CDR1 KGHSH and CDR2 LQKENI. The CDR3 contains 13 residues. The ends were cut back, 6 bases at V and 2 bases at J, with 10 bases in the middle. This sample is drawn from a study of T cell clonality in common variable immunodeficiency. Generated by immunoSEQ multiplex PCR, the TCRdb table keeps only in-frame clones and is missing some. The sample gives roughly 30,000 clones, none seen only once, and the top ten clones hold approximately 13%. Study-wide findings and caveats: CVID subjects shared fewer TCRbeta clones than healthy controls did.

The clonotype was recovered from a person aged 18 to 75 in good health. The sequencing sample was made of peripheral blood mononuclear cells. J is TRBJ1-2 and V is TRBV18; unclear D gene. The CDR3 sequence: CASSDTTNYGYTF. CDR3 DNA (partial): TGTGCCAGCTCCGACACAACCAACTATGGC.